The 9 T cell receptor beta chains listed next were all sequenced from one sample in a study of blood T cells in healthy people across ages. A sample-barcoded 5' primer and a J-beta primer mix were used in a second PCR of roughly 7 to 12 cycles. MiXCR, applied by TCRdb to the 5' RACE reads, yields one record per CDR3 protein. The sample includes 700,000 to 800,000 distinct CDR3 sequences, about 40% of them seen just once. Source material: blood. The receptor set was obtained from a woman between 55 and 75 years old in good health.

This clonotype occurred a few times. V usage is TRBV20-1 and J usage is TRBJ1-2; the D gene is possibly TRBD1 (5 bases). The germline V gene encodes CDR1 DFQATT and CDR2 SNEGSKA (reference sequence). This CDR3 contains 16 residues. V was shortened by 0 bases and J by 8 bases, with 22 bases between the two germline ends. This CDR3 is CSARDATETSAKGYTF. In DNA, the CDR3 is TGCAGTGCTAGAGATGCGACAGAAACCTCTGCGAAGGGCTACACCTTC.

The chain recombines TRBV7-2 with TRBJ2-7; unclear D gene. The CDR3 consists of 13 residues. Germline values: CDR1 SGHTA, CDR2 FQGNSA. The ends were cut back, 1 base at V and 1 base at J, with 5 bases in the middle. The CDR3, as DNA: TGTGCCAGCAGCTTAGGGGAATCCTACGAGCAGTACTTC. It specifies CASSLGESYEQYF. Full variable domain (missing parts from reference TRBV7-2 and TRBJ2-7): GAGVSQSPSNKVTEKGKDVELRCDPISGHTALYWYRQSLGQGLEFLIYFQGNSAPDKSGLPSDRFSAERTGGSVSTLTIQRTQQEDSAVYLCASSLGESYEQYFGPGTRLTVT.

The chain employs TRBV27 and TRBJ1-5; a possible D gene is TRBD1 (5 bases). This CDR3 has 15 residues. Between the trimmed V and J ends, which lost 1 base and 5 bases, there was a span of 12 bases. Germline CDR1 reads MNHEY; CDR2 reads SMNVEV (reference sequence). CDR3 nucleotides: TGTGCCAGCAGTTTATGGGCAGGGACCGATCAGCCCCAGCATTTT. Protein: CASSLWAGTDQPQHF.

Worth noting for this clonotype: At one of its ends the junction is not consistent with the germline gene, which may arise from a read error. The CDR3 loop is CSAFLPSGGATDTRYF. The CDR3 bases are TGCAGTGCTTTCCTCCCCAGCGGGGGGGCAACAGATACGCGGTATTTT. The genes are TRBV20-1 and TRBJ2-3; 10 nucleotides align to TRBD2. The germline V gene has CDR1 DFQATT and CDR2 SNEGSKA (reference sequence). This CDR3 comprises 16 residues.

This rearrangement joins TRBV5-1 to TRBJ2-5; D possibly corresponds to TRBD1 (6 bases). Per germline, CDR1 SGHRS and CDR2 YFSETQ. The ends were cut back, 1 base at V and 9 bases at J, with 16 bases in the middle. CDR3 size: 14 residues. This CDR3 reads CASSLMAGDSSQYF. The CDR3 nucleotides are TGCGCCAGCAGCTTGATGGCAGGGGATAGCTCCCAGTACTTC. The complete variable domain, with remaining parts taken from reference TRBV5-1 and TRBJ2-5, reads KAGVTQTPRYLIKTRGQQVTLSCSPISGHRSVSWYQQTPGQGLQFLFEYFSETQRNKGNFPGRFSGRQFSNSRSEMNVSTLELGDSALYLCASSLMAGDSSQYFGPGTRLLVL.

This clonotype has only a few counts. The V gene is TRBV20-1, the J gene TRBJ2-1, with 11 bases aligning to TRBD2. V was pared by 5 bases and J by 6 bases, with 9 bases of the junction left unmatched. This CDR3 has 15 residues. Germline V lookup: CDR1 DFQATT, CDR2 SNEGSKA (reference sequence). CDR3 residues: CSAPSGTSGLNEQFF. CDR3 nucleotide sequence: TGCAGTGCTCCGTCCGGGACTAGCGGTCTCAATGAGCAGTTCTTC.

The chain links TRBV11-2 to TRBJ2-1, with 8 bases identical to TRBD2. CDR1 and CDR2 (germline): SGHAT, FQNNGV. J lost 5 bases, V lost 3 bases, and 9 bases had no gene match. The CDR3 loop spans 16 amino acids. In DNA, the CDR3 is TGTGCCAGCAGCTTTGGCCGACTAGCGACCCACAATGAGCAGTTCTTC. It is translated as CASSFGRLATHNEQFF.

As for this clonotype: Germline and junction disagree at one end, which may indicate a read error. This chain uses TRBV20-1 with TRBJ2-1; TRBD2 agrees at 9 bases. The CDR3 sequence is 13 residues long. The germline V gene encodes CDR1 DFQATT and CDR2 SNEGSKA (reference sequence). CDR3 nucleotides: TGCAGTTCTAGCGGGGACCGCCTAATTGAGCAGTTCTTC. Amino acid sequence: CSSSGDRLIEQFF.

The chain recombines TRBV7-2 with TRBJ2-7; no reliable D call. The CDR3 has 13 residues. Germline V gene lookup returns CDR1 SGHTA and CDR2 FQGNSA. Trimming cost V 5 bases and J 6 bases, with 14 bases left between them. The chain's CDR3 is CASSPGPSAEQYF. DNA of the CDR3: TGTGCCAGCAGCCCCGGCCCAAGTGCCGAGCAGTACTTC.